The 11 T cell receptor beta chains reported below all come from one sample, sequenced in a study of blood T cell repertoires in COVID-19. The assay was immunoSEQ multiplex PCR, and TCRdb's table has in-frame clones only and misses some. The sample consists of approximately 100,000 clones, roughly 85% of them appearing once. Input material: peripheral blood. The receptors derive from a woman in her 70s with active or convalescent COVID-19.

V usage is TRBV30 and J usage is TRBJ2-2; 7 bases are a match to TRBD2. Trimming removed 8 bases from V and 7 bases from J; junction bases left unmatched: 16. CDR1 is GTSNPN, CDR2 SVGIG, per germline (reference sequence). The CDR3 is 15 residues long. CDR3 in amino acids: CARAAAGERDGELFF. CDR3 DNA: TGTGCCCGAGCGGCCGCGGGAGAGAGGGACGGGGAGCTGTTTTTT.

This chain joins TRBV4-1 and TRBJ1-4; TRBD1 is a possible D gene (6 bases). V lost 4 bases and J 4 bases, leaving 16 bases between the germline ends. This CDR3 spans 16 amino acids. CDR1 and CDR2 (germline): MGHRA, YSYEKL. This CDR3 is CASSPVTGPHNEKLFF. CDR3 sequence (DNA): TGCGCCAGCAGCCCAGTAACAGGGCCCCATAATGAAAAACTGTTTTTT.

This clone was seen just once. V usage is TRBV7-2 and J usage is TRBJ2-3; TRBD2 matches 11 bases. The CDR3 extends over 16 amino acids. Losses at the gene ends were 5 bases for V and 6 bases for J; bases not matched to a gene: 10. CDR1 is SGHTA and CDR2 is FQGNSA in the germline V gene. The CDR3 bases are TGTGCCAGCAGCCCGACTAGCGGGACCTCGCGGGATACGCAGTATTTT. It translates to CASSPTSGTSRDTQYF.

The CDR3 reads CASSPTSGRANEQFF. DNA for the CDR3: TGTGCCAGCAGCCCAACTAGCGGGAGGGCCAATGAGCAGTTCTTC. The chain links TRBV9 to TRBJ2-1; 13 bases agree with TRBD2. Germline CDR1 and CDR2: SGDLS and YYNGEE. CDR3 length equals 15 residues. Germline trimming cut 4 bases from V and 6 bases from J; bases unmatched to any gene: 4.

V gene TRBV28 combines with J gene TRBJ2-3; maybe TRBD2 (6 bases). V gave up 2 bases and J gave up 0 bases, with 9 bases separating them. The germline V gene has CDR1 MDHEN and CDR2 SYDVKM. The CDR3 has 15 amino acids. The CDR3 nucleotides read TGTGCCAGCAGTTTAGGCGGGACTAGCACAGATACGCAGTATTTT. Amino acid sequence: CASSLGGTSTDTQYF.

The chain joins TRBV9 to TRBJ2-6; D not certain. Germline CDR1 and CDR2: SGDLS and YYNGEE. Trimming removed 0 bases at V and 4 bases at J, with 14 bases between. This CDR3 comprises 17 residues. The CDR3 region is CASSVGPPLGGANVLTF. Written as DNA, the CDR3 is TGTGCCAGCAGCGTAGGCCCTCCTTTGGGCGGGGCCAACGTCCTGACTTTC.

The V and J genes are TRBV13 and TRBJ2-3; D unclear. V was clipped by 3 bases and J by 1 base, with 11 bases between them. The germline CDR1 and CDR2 sequences are PRHDT and FYEKMQ (reference sequence). The CDR3 is 15 residues long. The CDR3 is CASSLRLMGTDTQYF. The DNA of the CDR3 is TGTGCCAGCAGCTTGCGGTTAATGGGCACAGATACGCAGTATTTT.

The gene calls are TRBV5-1 and TRBJ1-2; weak D call: TRBD1 (5 bases). V was trimmed by 0 bases and J by 3 bases, leaving 9 bases between them. The CDR3 is 14 amino acids. Germline CDR1 SGHRS, CDR2 YFSETQ. The chain's CDR3 is CASSLGRDHYGYTF. The CDR3 bases are TGCGCCAGCAGCTTGGGGCGGGACCACTATGGCTACACCTTC.

This sequence joins TRBV11-3 and TRBJ2-1, with 7 bases that match TRBD2. The CDR3 has 19 amino acids. With V trimmed by 4 bases and J by 0 bases, 15 bases remained unmatched. The germline V gene has CDR1 SGHNT and CDR2 YENEEA. In nucleotides, the CDR3 is TGTGCCAGCAGCTACCCAGGCTGGGCGGGAGTCGTCTCCTACAATGAGCAGTTCTTC. This sequence encodes CASSYPGWAGVVSYNEQFF.

J is TRBJ2-7 and V is TRBV28; TRBD2 aligns across 8 bases. The CDR3 is made up of 14 amino acids. Germline trimming cut 6 bases from V and 4 bases from J; bases unmatched to any gene: 8. The germline CDR1 and CDR2 sequences are MDHEN and SYDVKM. CDR3 residues: CASSQGLEVYEQYF. CDR3 nucleotides: TGTGCCAGCAGCCAGGGACTAGAAGTGTACGAGCAGTACTTC.

The chain links TRBV4-3 to TRBJ1-6; possibly TRBD1 for D (6 bases). The germline V gene encodes CDR1 LGHNA and CDR2 YSLEER. The CDR3 runs 17 residues. V was clipped by 0 bases and J by 7 bases, with 16 bases between them. CDR3 loop: CASSQEMQGLRNSPLHF. The CDR3 DNA sequence: TGCGCCAGCAGCCAAGAAATGCAGGGGCTGAGGAATTCACCCCTCCACTTT.